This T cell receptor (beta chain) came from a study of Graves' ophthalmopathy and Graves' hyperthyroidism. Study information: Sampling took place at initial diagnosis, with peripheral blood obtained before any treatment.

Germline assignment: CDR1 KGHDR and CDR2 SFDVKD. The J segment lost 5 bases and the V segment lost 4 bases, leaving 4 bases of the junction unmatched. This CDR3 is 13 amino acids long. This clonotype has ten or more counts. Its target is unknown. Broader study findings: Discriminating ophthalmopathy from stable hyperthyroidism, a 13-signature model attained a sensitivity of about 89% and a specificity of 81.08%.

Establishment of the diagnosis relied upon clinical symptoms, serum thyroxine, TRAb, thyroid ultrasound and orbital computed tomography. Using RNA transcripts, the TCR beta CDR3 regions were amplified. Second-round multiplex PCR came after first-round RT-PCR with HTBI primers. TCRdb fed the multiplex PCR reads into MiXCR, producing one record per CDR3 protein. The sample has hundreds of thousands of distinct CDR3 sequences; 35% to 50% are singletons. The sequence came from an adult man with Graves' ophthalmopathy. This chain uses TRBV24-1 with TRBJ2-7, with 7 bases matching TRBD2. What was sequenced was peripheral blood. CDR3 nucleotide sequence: TGTGCCACCAGTGACCCTGGGGGGGACGAGCAGTACTTC. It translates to CATSDPGGDEQYF.